This T cell receptor beta chain was identified during a study of response to subunit inactivated influenza vaccine. Study-level results: The authors suggested that every seasonal influenza vaccination recruits few new T cells.

TCRdb re-called the RT-PCR reads through MiXCR, storing one row per CDR3 protein. The data hold 600,000 to 850,000 distinct CDR3 sequences, with about 15% observed a single time. This clonotype was seen only a few times. Its target is not known. The CDR3 runs to 14 residues. CDR1 is MNHNS, CDR2 SASEGT, per germline. V lost 6 bases to trimming and J lost 1 base, with 12 bases between them. The receptor was isolated from a middle-aged man who received an inactivated influenza vaccine. Specimen: PBMCs from blood, collected around 14 days before vaccination. The rearrangement joins TRBV6-1 to TRBJ2-5, with D possibly TRBD1 on 6 matching bases. The CDR3 DNA is TGTGCCAGCAGCACCCGGGACACCCAAGAGACCCAGTACTTC. Its translation: CASSTRDTQETQYF.